Each of the 29 T cell receptor beta chains below was sequenced from the same sample in a study of T cells in Graves' hyperthyroidism and ophthalmopathy. Researchers took RNA transcripts and amplified the TCR beta CDR3 regions from them. HTBI primers were the set used in a first-round RT-PCR of the TCR CDR3. Using its own MiXCR run on the multiplex PCR reads, TCRdb lists one record per CDR3 protein. The data show about 770,000 distinct CDR3 sequences, 18% seen once. The sample consisted of blood. These receptors came from a woman in her forties or fifties with Graves' hyperthyroidism that later progressed to Graves' ophthalmopathy.

This chain links TRBV6-1 with TRBJ2-5, with D maybe TRBD2 (6 bases). The CDR3 covers 15 residues. The germline V gene has CDR1 MNHNS and CDR2 SASEGT. The V gene lost 4 bases and the J gene lost 4 bases, with 16 bases spanning the gap. The CDR3 DNA is TGTGCCAGCAGTGCCTCAGGAGGGGCTGGAGAGACCCAGTACTTC. It translates to CASSASGGAGETQYF.

The chain combines TRBV6-2 or TRBV6-3 with TRBJ2-5; 10 bases are shared with TRBD2. The CDR3 runs to 16 residues. The V segment lost 4 bases and the J segment 4 bases; nucleotides outside the gene matches: 9. Germline lookup yields CDR1 MNHEY and CDR2 SVGEGT. CDR3 in amino acids: CASSFSSGGSGETQYF. CDR3 in DNA: TGTGCCAGCAGTTTTTCTAGCGGGGGTTCGGGAGAGACCCAGTACTTC.

V usage is TRBV10-3 and J usage is TRBJ2-5; 12 bases map to TRBD1. Germline V lookup: CDR1 ENHRY, CDR2 SYGVKD. Trimming cost V 3 bases and J 0 bases; bases outside gene matches: 23. The CDR3 loop spans 23 amino acids. CDR3 nucleotide sequence: TGTGCCATCAGTGATGCAGGGGGCGCCAGGGGACAGGGGGCGAATCCGTACCAAGAGACCCAGTACTTC. It is translated as CAISDAGGARGQGANPYQETQYF.

This clonotype was counted at least ten times. This chain links TRBV5-1 with TRBJ2-3, with 8 bases identical to TRBD1. Germline lookup yields CDR1 SGHRS and CDR2 YFSETQ. V lost 3 bases and J lost 1; bases outside the gene matches: 4. The CDR3 has 15 residues. The CDR3 loop reads CASSSQGAGTDTQYF. The CDR3 DNA reads TGCGCCAGCAGCTCTCAGGGGGCTGGCACAGATACGCAGTATTTT.

The sample holds many counts of this clonotype. The chain recombines TRBV12-3 or TRBV12-4 with TRBJ2-3; D not certain. The CDR3 length is 14 residues. Trimming shortened V by 3 bases and J by 0 bases, and 7 bases separated the two germline ends. The CDR3 DNA sequence: TGTGCCAGCAGTTTTCTAGGGAGCACAGATACGCAGTATTTT. This translates into CASSFLGSTDTQYF.

In this sample, this clonotype turned up a few times. V is TRBV9 and J is TRBJ2-3; a weak D match, TRBD2 (5 bases). V was cut by 2 bases and J by 2 bases, with 18 bases left in between. CDR3 length equals 17 residues. CDR1 and CDR2 from the germline V gene are SGDLS and YYNGEE. CDR3 loop: CASSVGALGFSTDTQYF. For the CDR3, the DNA is TGTGCCAGCAGCGTGGGAGCGTTGGGGTTTTCCACAGATACGCAGTATTTT.

This clonotype was observed many times. This chain joins TRBV5-1 and TRBJ1-1; 9 bases align to TRBD1. V shed 4 bases, J shed 5 bases, and the junction held 9 bases outside the gene matches. CDR1 and CDR2 from the germline V gene are SGHRS and YFSETQ. The CDR3 length is 15 residues. CDR3 bases: TGCGCCAGCAGCACGCTACAGGGGGCGATAACTGAAGCTTTCTTT. This codes for CASSTLQGAITEAFF.

The rearrangement uses TRBV27 and TRBJ2-7, with TRBD2 matching 10 bases. V lost 3 bases and J lost 4; bases outside the gene matches: 15. The CDR3 is 18 residues long. The V gene's germline CDR1 is MNHEY and CDR2 SMNVEV (reference sequence). CDR3: CASSFGVGLAGERYEQYF. The CDR3 nucleotides read TGTGCCAGCAGTTTTGGGGTCGGCCTAGCGGGGGAAAGGTACGAGCAGTACTTC.

This clonotype was seen ten or more times. The rearrangement uses TRBV11-2 and TRBJ1-5, with a weak D call TRBD1 (6 bases). Trimming took off 6 bases at V and 7 bases at J, with 19 bases between the two ends. The germline V gene encodes CDR1 SGHAT and CDR2 FQNNGV. There are 15 residues in the CDR3. CDR3 sequence: CASSFSQGFGQPQHF. In DNA, the CDR3 is TGTGCCAGCAGTTTTTCGCAGGGGTTTGGGCAGCCCCAGCATTTT.

This clonotype appeared a few times. The chain carries TRBV11-2 and TRBJ2-3; D not resolved. The germline V gene has CDR1 SGHAT and CDR2 FQNNGV. Trimming stripped 3 bases from V and 0 bases from J, with 10 bases between. The CDR3 consists of 15 residues. CDR3 amino acids: CASSFLGTSTDTQYF. DNA of the CDR3: TGTGCCAGCAGCTTTCTAGGTACTAGCACAGATACGCAGTATTTT. Full variable domain (missing parts from reference TRBV11-2 and TRBJ2-3): EAGVAQSPRYKIIEKRQSVAFWCNPISGHATLYWYQQILGQGPKLLIQFQNNGVVDDSQLPKDRFSAERLKGVDSTLKIQPAKLEDSAVYLCASSFLGTSTDTQYFGPGTRLTVL.

This clonotype was seen only a few times. J is TRBJ1-1 and V is TRBV11-2; D is ambiguous. Trimming took 5 bases from V and 3 from J, leaving 13 bases between them. CDR3 size: 14 residues. Germline V gives CDR1 SGHAT, CDR2 FQNNGV. CDR3 coding DNA: TGTGCCAGCAGCCTCGCGAGGAGGTACACTGAAGCTTTCTTT. Protein product: CASSLARRYTEAFF.

This clonotype was observed a handful of times. This rearrangement joins TRBV10-3 to TRBJ2-2; 8 bases are shared with TRBD1. This CDR3 has 12 residues. The trim removed 9 bases at V and 5 bases at J, leaving 2 bases unmatched. The germline CDR1 and CDR2 sequences are ENHRY and SYGVKD. The DNA of the CDR3 is TGTGCCATTACAGGGGGTACCGGGGAGCTGTTTTTT. Encoded protein: CAITGGTGELFF.

In this sample, this clonotype turned up many times. The J gene is TRBJ1-4, the V gene TRBV5-1; D ambiguous. V was trimmed by 6 bases and J by 0 bases, leaving 12 bases between them. Germline V gene sequence: CDR1 SGHRS, CDR2 YFSETQ. CDR3 length: 15 residues. CDR3 sequence (DNA): TGCGCCAGCACCCCCCTGAGCCCAACTAATGAAAAACTGTTTTTT. Its translation is CASTPLSPTNEKLFF.

The chain recombines TRBV29-1 with TRBJ2-2; possibly TRBD1 for D (5 bases). V lost 4 bases, J lost 3 bases, and 12 bases lay in between. The germline V gene encodes CDR1 SQVTM and CDR2 ANQGSEA. This CDR3 has 14 residues. The CDR3 nucleotides are TGCAGCGTTGTTTTAGGGGCGGACACCGGGGAGCTGTTTTTT. This sequence encodes CSVVLGADTGELFF.

There are a few counts of this clonotype. This sequence joins TRBV6-5 and TRBJ1-4, with TRBD1 as a possible D gene (6 bases). Germline CDR1 MNHEY, CDR2 SVGAGI. The CDR3 contains 15 residues. V was trimmed by 2 bases and J by 8 bases, leaving 15 bases between them. CDR3 nucleotides: TGTGCCAGCAGTTACGGGGACAACGGGTTCGAAAAACTGTTTTTT. Protein: CASSYGDNGFEKLFF.

The rearrangement uses TRBV27 and TRBJ1-4; D remains ambiguous. This CDR3 comprises 14 residues. Germline V gives CDR1 MNHEY, CDR2 SMNVEV (reference sequence). V dropped 8 bases and J dropped 7 bases, with 17 bases sitting between them. The CDR3 bases are TGTGCCAGCGAAAGGTCGAGGTCGGCTGAAAAACTGTTTTTT. It codes for CASERSRSAEKLFF.

The rearrangement links TRBV20-1 to TRBJ1-2, with a tentative D call TRBD1 (6 bases). CDR1 is DFQATT and CDR2 is SNEGSKA in the germline V gene (reference sequence). CDR3 length equals 14 residues. V was pared by 2 bases and J by 4 bases, with 14 bases between. Here the CDR3 DNA reads TGCAGTGCTAGAAAAGGGGGGGGCGGCTATGGCTACACCTTC. Translating gives CSARKGGGGYGYTF.

The rearrangement joins TRBV7-9 to TRBJ1-2; D is perhaps TRBD1 (6 bases). The CDR3 loop spans 15 amino acids. With 1 base removed from V and 0 bases from J, the gap between germline ends came to 9 bases. Germline loops: CDR1 SEHNR, CDR2 FQNEAQ (reference sequence). The CDR3 spells CASSLVRTANYGYTF. CDR3 nucleotide sequence: TGTGCCAGCAGCTTAGTCCGGACAGCTAACTATGGCTACACCTTC.

V gene TRBV15 combines with J gene TRBJ2-1; possible D gene TRBD2, 7 bases. Looked up from germline, CDR1 is LNHNV and CDR2 is YYDKDF (reference sequence). The CDR3 extends over 16 amino acids. Trimming shortened V by 0 bases and J by 6 bases, and 15 bases separated the two germline ends. The CDR3 DNA is TGTGCCACCAGCAGAGATTTGGGGGGGCCATTCAATGAGCAGTTCTTC. Its translation: CATSRDLGGPFNEQFF.

This clonotype was picked up many times. This chain uses TRBV2 with TRBJ1-2, with D perhaps matching TRBD1 (6 bases). Trimming left V 2 bases short and J 4 bases short, with 11 bases between. Germline CDR1 is SNHLY and CDR2 is FYNNEI. This CDR3 is 14 amino acids long. The CDR3, as DNA: TGTGCCAGCAGTGAACGACAGGTACCCTATGGCTACACCTTC. Translation gives CASSERQVPYGYTF.

A word on this clonotype: Possible read error: a much larger clone is one base away. V usage is TRBV11-1 and J usage is TRBJ1-2, with D uncertain. The germline V gene has CDR1 SGHAT and CDR2 FQDESV (reference sequence). Trimming stripped 11 bases from V and 4 bases from J, with 8 bases between. This CDR3 region has 10 residues. This CDR3 reads CAVGGYGYTF. Written as DNA, the CDR3 is TGTGCCGTTGGTGGCTATGGCTACACCTTC.

This clonotype has a count of ten or more. The J gene is TRBJ2-5, the V gene TRBV5-1; 7 bases agree with TRBD2. J lost 3 bases, V lost 0 bases, and 2 bases had no gene match. Per the germline V gene, CDR1 is SGHRS and CDR2 is YFSETQ. This CDR3 has 14 amino acids. CDR3 amino acids: CASSLGAGEETQYF. DNA of the CDR3: TGCGCCAGCAGCTTGGGGGCGGGGGAAGAGACCCAGTACTTC. Combining the CDR3 with reference TRBV5-1 and TRBJ2-5 gives the whole variable domain KAGVTQTPRYLIKTRGQQVTLSCSPISGHRSVSWYQQTPGQGLQFLFEYFSETQRNKGNFPGRFSGRQFSNSRSEMNVSTLELGDSALYLCASSLGAGEETQYFGPGTRLLVL.

This clonotype was detected ten times or more. The chain combines TRBV5-6 with TRBJ1-1; D ambiguous. CDR1 and CDR2 from the germline V gene are SGHDT and YYEEEE. Trimming took 4 bases from V and 8 from J, leaving 15 bases between them. The CDR3 has 13 amino acids. The CDR3, as DNA: TGTGCCAGCAGCGCTGGACTCGCTCGAGAAGCTTTCTTT. This codes for CASSAGLAREAFF.

V usage is TRBV18 and J usage is TRBJ2-7; 8 positions match TRBD1. The CDR3 loop spans 16 amino acids. The germline CDR1 and CDR2 sequences are KGHSH and LQKENI. V was clipped by 1 base and J by 2 bases; unmatched bases: 7. The CDR3 loop is CASSPRSQGATYEQYF. The CDR3 nucleotides read TGTGCCAGCTCACCACGAAGTCAGGGGGCAACCTACGAGCAGTACTTC.

The chain combines TRBV7-8 with TRBJ2-2; 11 bases are shared with TRBD2. The length of the CDR3 is 20 residues. With V trimmed by 5 bases and J by 3 bases, 17 bases remained unmatched. Per the germline V gene, CDR1 is SGHVS and CDR2 is FQNEAQ. This CDR3 reads CASSQSPFSGGVGYTGELFF. For the CDR3, the DNA is TGTGCCAGCAGCCAGAGCCCTTTTAGCGGGGGGGTCGGATACACCGGGGAGCTGTTTTTT.

In this sample, this clonotype turned up a few times. The genes are TRBV29-1 and TRBJ1-1, with a possible D match to TRBD1 (6 bases). The CDR3 consists of 15 residues. In germline, CDR1 is SQVTM, CDR2 ANQGSEA. V lost 6 bases, J lost 1 base, and 18 bases lay in between. CDR3 amino acids: CSVGKTGYPNTEAFF. As DNA, the CDR3 is TGCAGCGTGGGGAAGACAGGTTACCCGAACACTGAAGCTTTCTTT.

The CDR3 loop reads CAGRQGNTGELFF. The CDR3, as DNA: TGTGCCGGACGACAGGGGAACACCGGGGAGCTGTTTTTT. The chain joins TRBV19 to TRBJ2-2; 7 bases line up with TRBD1. CDR1 and CDR2 (germline): LNHDA, SQIVND (reference sequence). The V segment lost 11 bases and the J segment 1 base; nucleotides outside the gene matches: 4. This CDR3 has 13 amino acids.

This clonotype was detected many times. This rearrangement joins TRBV3-1 to TRBJ2-1; unclear D gene. Germline loops: CDR1 LGHDT, CDR2 YNNKEL (reference sequence). The V end lost 0 bases, the J end lost 4 bases, and 7 bases lay between the germline ends. This CDR3 spans 14 amino acids. Here the CDR3 reads CASSQDPSYNEQFF. As DNA, the CDR3 is TGTGCCAGCAGCCAAGACCCCTCGTACAATGAGCAGTTCTTC.

This clonotype was recorded many times. This rearrangement joins TRBV11-2 to TRBJ1-1, with no clear D. This CDR3 region has 17 residues. The V gene's germline CDR1 is SGHAT and CDR2 FQNNGV. V gave up 2 bases and J gave up 0 bases, with 16 bases separating them. As DNA, the CDR3 is TGTGCCAGCAGCTTAAGGGCCCCGTGGAGGCTGAACACTGAAGCTTTCTTT. Translated: CASSLRAPWRLNTEAFF.